This is a list of T cell receptor beta chains from one sample in a study of beta chain features in type 1 diabetes. TCRdb's copy holds only in-frame clones and misses some; the assay was immunoSEQ multiplex PCR. The data contain around 340,000 clones, less than 20% of them singletons. Sequenced input: naive CD4+ T cells from blood. These TCRs come from a woman younger than 35 in good health. CDR3s include the opening cysteine and the closing phenylalanine or tryptophan. Fields, in order: D gene, clone size, J gene, V gene, CDR3 protein, CDR3 DNA. D genes are given only for firm matches. Clone size, where shown, is once, few, many, or a class for clones that have expanded.

NA few TRBJ2-1 TRBV4-3 CASSQDRRGWQFF TGCGCCAGCAGCCAAGATCGACGGGGGTGGCAGTTCTTC
TRBD2 NA TRBJ2-1 TRBV5-1 CASSWTSGSEAEQFF TGCGCCAGCAGCTGGACTAGCGGATCGGAGGCTGAGCAGTTCTTC
NA NA TRBJ1-5 TRBV5-1 CASSQNEGHLESNQPQHF TGCGCCAGCAGCCAAAACGAAGGACACCTGGAAAGCAATCAGCCCCAGCATTTT
NA few TRBJ1-2 TRBV27 CASSLKTGDGRYGYTF TGTGCCAGCAGTTTAAAAACGGGGGACGGCCGTTATGGCTACACCTTC
TRBD2 NA TRBJ2-3 TRBV29-1 CSVEASGSTDTQYF TGCAGCGTTGAGGCTAGCGGGAGCACAGATACGCAGTATTTT
TRBD2 NA TRBJ2-5 TRBV5-1 CASNRDYQDRRYF TGCGCCAGCAACCGGGACTATCAAGATAGGCGGTACTTC
TRBD1 few TRBJ1-5 TRBV30 CAWSVPGTGGQPQHF TGTGCCTGGAGTGTACCTGGGACAGGGGGTCAGCCCCAGCATTTT
TRBD2 few TRBJ2-3 TRBV9 CASSAHHLAGGPVTDTQYF TGTGCCAGCAGCGCCCACCATCTAGCGGGGGGGCCTGTCACAGATACGCAGTATTTT
NA few TRBJ2-5 TRBV7-2 CASSPRVRETQYF TGTGCCAGCAGCCCCCGGGTGCGGGAGACCCAGTACTTC
TRBD2 NA TRBJ2-3 TRBV28 CASSAPPTSGTQYF TGTGCCAGCAGCGCCCCCCCTACTAGCGGTACGCAGTATTTT
NA NA TRBJ1-5 TRBV30 CAWSGSPGNQPQHF TGTGCCTGGAGTGGGTCCCCGGGCAATCAGCCCCAGCATTTT
TRBD1 NA TRBJ2-7 TRBV11-3 CASSRDSSSYEQYF TGTGCCAGCAGTCGGGACAGCAGCTCCTACGAGCAGTACTTC
TRBD2 NA TRBJ2-3 TRBV7-9 CASSSGLATDTQYF TGTGCCAGCAGCTCCGGACTAGCGACAGATACGCAGTATTTT
NA once TRBJ2-3 TRBV19 CAISRGGGADTQYF TGTGCCATCTCCCGGGGAGGCGGAGCAGATACGCAGTATTTT
TRBD1 NA TRBJ2-2 TRBV29-1 CSAGDSTNTGELFF TGCAGCGCTGGGGACAGCACGAACACCGGGGAGCTGTTTTTT
TRBD2 few TRBJ2-7 TRBV7-9 CASQRTSGGEQYF TGTGCCAGTCAGAGGACTAGCGGAGGCGAGCAGTACTTC
TRBD1 NA TRBJ1-1 TRBV7-6 CASSSGTGGTEAFF TGTGCCAGCAGCTCCGGGACAGGGGGTACTGAAGCTTTCTTT
NA NA TRBJ2-5 TRBV9 CASSVGATLERETQYF TGTGCCAGCAGCGTAGGGGCCACGCTTGAGCGGGAGACCCAGTACTTC
TRBD2 NA TRBJ2-7 TRBV9 CASSLSGSGSHEQYF TGTGCCAGCAGCCTGAGCGGGAGTGGGAGCCACGAGCAGTACTTC
NA NA TRBJ2-1 TRBV2 CASSGTRGNEQFF TGTGCCAGCAGTGGAACTAGGGGGAATGAGCAGTTCTTC
NA NA TRBJ1-1 TRBV15 CATRIRAGTGRGNTEAFF TGTGCCACCAGGATTAGAGCGGGAACAGGCCGAGGGAACACTGAAGCTTTCTTT
NA NA TRBJ2-5 TRBV5-1 CASSLAESQTQYF TGCGCCAGCAGCTTGGCCGAGAGTCAGACCCAGTACTTC
NA NA TRBJ1-2 TRBV5-1 CASSLGSPRDGYTF TGCGCCAGCAGCTTGGGCAGCCCGCGGGATGGCTACACCTTC
NA few TRBJ1-3 TRBV19 CATGRQPQGSGNTIYF TGTGCCACCGGACGACAGCCCCAAGGGTCTGGAAACACCATATATTTT
NA few TRBJ1-1 TRBV6-5 CASSSPGGPNTEAFF TGTGCCAGCAGCTCCCCGGGGGGGCCGAACACTGAAGCTTTCTTT
TRBD1 NA TRBJ1-1 TRBV30 CAWKIQGAAYTEAFF TGTGCCTGGAAGATACAGGGGGCGGCCTACACTGAAGCTTTCTTT
NA NA TRBJ1-5 TRBV30 CAWSVRGRLSNQPQHF TGTGCCTGGAGTGTAAGGGGCCGGTTAAGCAATCAGCCCCAGCATTTT
NA few TRBJ2-2 TRBV11-2 CASSSGEWGQPNTGELFF TGTGCCAGCAGCTCAGGGGAGTGGGGGCAGCCAAACACCGGGGAGCTGTTTTTT
NA few TRBJ2-1 TRBV5-4 CASSSPGQLYGNEQFF TGTGCCAGCAGCTCTCCGGGACAACTGTACGGCAATGAGCAGTTCTTC
NA few TRBJ2-5 TRBV6-5 CASSYRTEETQYF TGTGCCAGCAGTTATCGGACAGAAGAGACCCAGTACTTC
NA NA TRBJ1-1 TRBV28 CASRGPPNTEAFF TGTGCCAGCAGGGGGCCTCCCAACACTGAAGCTTTCTTT
TRBD1 few TRBJ1-2 TRBV4-2 CASSLQGAPYGYTF TGTGCCAGCAGCCTACAGGGGGCTCCCTATGGCTACACCTTC
TRBD1 NA TRBJ1-5 TRBV19 CATTDRGRNQPQHF TGTGCCACTACGGACAGGGGGAGGAATCAGCCCCAGCATTTT
NA NA TRBJ2-1 TRBV6-6 CASSKGQFEQFF TGTGCCAGCAGCAAAGGACAGTTTGAGCAGTTCTTC
TRBD1 NA TRBJ2-7 TRBV6-5 CASTGDSYEQYF TGTGCCAGCACCGGGGACAGCTACGAGCAGTACTTC
NA few TRBJ1-3 TRBV28 CASRSSGNTIYF TGTGCCAGCCGGTCCTCTGGAAACACCATATATTTT
TRBD2 NA TRBJ2-3 TRBV5-1 CASSLALAGGADTQYF TGCGCCAGCAGCTTGGCACTAGCGGGAGGGGCAGATACGCAGTATTTT